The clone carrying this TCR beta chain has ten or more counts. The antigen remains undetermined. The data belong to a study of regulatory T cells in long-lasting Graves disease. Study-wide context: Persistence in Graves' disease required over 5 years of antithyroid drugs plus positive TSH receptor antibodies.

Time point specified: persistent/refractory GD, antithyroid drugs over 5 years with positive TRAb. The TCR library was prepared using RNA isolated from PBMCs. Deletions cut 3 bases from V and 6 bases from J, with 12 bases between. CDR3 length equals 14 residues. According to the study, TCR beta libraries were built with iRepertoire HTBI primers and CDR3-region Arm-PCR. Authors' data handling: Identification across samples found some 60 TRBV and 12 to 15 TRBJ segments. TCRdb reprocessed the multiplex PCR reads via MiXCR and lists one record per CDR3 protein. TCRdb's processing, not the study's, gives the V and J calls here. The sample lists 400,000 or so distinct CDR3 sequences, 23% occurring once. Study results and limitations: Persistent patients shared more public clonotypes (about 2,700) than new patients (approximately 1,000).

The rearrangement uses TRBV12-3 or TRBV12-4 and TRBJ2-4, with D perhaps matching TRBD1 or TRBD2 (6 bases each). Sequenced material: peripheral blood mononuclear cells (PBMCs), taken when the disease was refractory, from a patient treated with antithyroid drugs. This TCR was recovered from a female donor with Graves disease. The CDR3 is CASSLNGGGNIQYF. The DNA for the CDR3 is TGTGCCAGCAGTTTGAACGGAGGGGGAAACATTCAGTACTTC.